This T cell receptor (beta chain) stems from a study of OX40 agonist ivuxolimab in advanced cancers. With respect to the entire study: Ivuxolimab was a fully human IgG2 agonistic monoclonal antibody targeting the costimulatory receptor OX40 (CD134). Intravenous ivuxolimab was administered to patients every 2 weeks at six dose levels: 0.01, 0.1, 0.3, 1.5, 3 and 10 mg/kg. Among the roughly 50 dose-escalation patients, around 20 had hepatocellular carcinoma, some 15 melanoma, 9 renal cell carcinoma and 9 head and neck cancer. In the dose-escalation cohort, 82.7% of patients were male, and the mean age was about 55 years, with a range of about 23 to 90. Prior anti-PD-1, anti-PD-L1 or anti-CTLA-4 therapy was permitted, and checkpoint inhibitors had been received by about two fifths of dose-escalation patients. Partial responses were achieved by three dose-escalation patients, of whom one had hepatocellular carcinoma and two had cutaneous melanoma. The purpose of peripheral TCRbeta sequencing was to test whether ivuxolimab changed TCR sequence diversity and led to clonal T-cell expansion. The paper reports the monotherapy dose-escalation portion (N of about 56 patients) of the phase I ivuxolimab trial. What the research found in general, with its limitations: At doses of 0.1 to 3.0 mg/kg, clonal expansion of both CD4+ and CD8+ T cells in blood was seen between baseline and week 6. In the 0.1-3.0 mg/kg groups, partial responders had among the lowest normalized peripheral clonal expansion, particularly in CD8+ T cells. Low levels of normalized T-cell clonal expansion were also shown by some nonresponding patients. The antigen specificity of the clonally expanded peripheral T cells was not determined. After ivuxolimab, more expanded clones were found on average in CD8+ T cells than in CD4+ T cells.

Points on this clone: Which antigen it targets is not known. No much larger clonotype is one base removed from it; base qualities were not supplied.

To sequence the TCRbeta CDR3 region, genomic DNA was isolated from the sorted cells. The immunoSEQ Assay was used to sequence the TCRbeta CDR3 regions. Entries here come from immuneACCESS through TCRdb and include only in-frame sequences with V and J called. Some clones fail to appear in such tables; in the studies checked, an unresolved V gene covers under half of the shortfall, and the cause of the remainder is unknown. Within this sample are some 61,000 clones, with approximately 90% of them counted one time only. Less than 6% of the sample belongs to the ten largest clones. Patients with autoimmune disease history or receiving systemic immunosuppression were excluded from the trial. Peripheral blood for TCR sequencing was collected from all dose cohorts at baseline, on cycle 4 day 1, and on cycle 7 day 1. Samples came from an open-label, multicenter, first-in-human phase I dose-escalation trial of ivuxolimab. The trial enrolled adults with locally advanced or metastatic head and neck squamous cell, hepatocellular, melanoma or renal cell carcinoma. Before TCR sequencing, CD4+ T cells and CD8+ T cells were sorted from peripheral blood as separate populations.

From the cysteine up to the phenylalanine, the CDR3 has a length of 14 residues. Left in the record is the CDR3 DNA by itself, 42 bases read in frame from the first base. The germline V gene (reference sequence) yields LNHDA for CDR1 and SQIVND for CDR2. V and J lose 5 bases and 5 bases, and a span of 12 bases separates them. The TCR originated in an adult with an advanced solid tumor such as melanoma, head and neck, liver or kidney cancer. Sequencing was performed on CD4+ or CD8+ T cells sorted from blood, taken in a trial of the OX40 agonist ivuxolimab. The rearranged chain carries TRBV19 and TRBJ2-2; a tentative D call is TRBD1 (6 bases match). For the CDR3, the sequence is CASSPRTETGELFF. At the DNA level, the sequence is TGTGCCAGTAGTCCCCGGACAGAGACCGGGGAGCTGTTTTTT.